This TCR beta chain was sequenced for a study of blood T cell repertoires in COVID-19. Assay: immunoSEQ multiplex PCR; the TCRdb copy retains only in-frame clones and omits some. The sample lists 270,000 or so clones, approximately 84% occurring once. Germline V lookup: CDR1 SGHRS, CDR2 YFSETQ. J lost 9 bases, V lost 3 bases, and 17 bases had no gene match. The CDR3 is 16 residues long. Sequenced input: peripheral blood. The source of this sequence is a human donor with COVID-19, enrolled during active disease. The donor label of this sample is uncertain. The chain combines TRBV5-1 with TRBJ1-1; 7 positions match TRBD1. The CDR3 loop reads CASSSNTGAPVGKAFF. CDR3 DNA sequence: TGCGCCAGCAGCTCAAACACAGGGGCCCCTGTAGGGAAAGCTTTCTTT.